Presented here are 10 T cell receptor beta chains from one specimen sequenced in a study of sequential checkpoint blockade in melanoma. Treatment: randomized to nivolumab then ipilimumab (arm A) or the reverse (arm B). TCRdb's copy holds only in-frame clones and misses some; the assay was immunoSEQ multiplex PCR. The sample includes tens of thousands of clones, 55% to 70% of them seen just once. The sequencing used CD8+ T cells sorted from blood (inferred from file names), collected from a patient given nivolumab and ipilimumab in sequence. These receptors were taken from a human donor with melanoma.

This chain joins TRBV5-4 and TRBJ1-2, with D possibly matching TRBD1 (6 bases). V lost 9 bases to trimming and J lost 4 bases, with 22 bases between them. The CDR3 is made up of 15 amino acids. The germline gives CDR1 SGHNT, CDR2 YYREEE (reference sequence). The DNA of the CDR3 is TGTGCCATTTTAACTCCGGGAAGGGGGACCTATGGCTACACCTTC. As protein: CAILTPGRGTYGYTF.

The chain joins TRBV6-1 to TRBJ2-7; TRBD2 might be the D (6 bases). This CDR3 spans 17 amino acids. V was cut by 2 bases and J by 4 bases, with 21 bases left in between. The V gene's germline CDR1 is MNHNS and CDR2 SASEGT. CDR3 DNA: TGTGCCAGCAGTGAAATGGCCACTGGGCTAGCGTTTTACGAGCAGTACGTC. This translates into CASSEMATGLAFYEQYV.

This sequence joins TRBV9 and TRBJ1-2; 8 nucleotides align to TRBD1. The germline V gene encodes CDR1 SGDLS and CDR2 YYNGEE. J lost 3 bases, V lost 5 bases, and 6 bases had no gene match. The CDR3 spans 14 residues. The CDR3, as DNA: TGTGCCAGCAGTGAGACAGGGGTGGACTATGGCTACACCTTC. It codes for CASSETGVDYGYTF. Variable domain in full (rest from reference TRBV9 and TRBJ1-2): DSGVTQTPKHLITATGQRVTLRCSPRSGDLSVYWYQQSLDQGLQFLIQYYNGEERAKGNILERFSAQQFPDLHSELNLSSLELGDSALYFCASSETGVDYGYTFGSGTRLTVV.

This clone was seen more than once but under ten times. This sequence joins TRBV7-9 and TRBJ2-7; TRBD2 is a possible D gene (5 bases). CDR3 length equals 15 residues. Germline V lookup: CDR1 SEHNR, CDR2 FQNEAQ (reference sequence). The V and J ends lost 5 bases and 2 bases respectively, with 16 bases between them. In DNA form, the CDR3 reads TGTGCCAGCAGCCAAGAGAGAGCTAGCCCCTACGAGCAGTACTTC. This translates into CASSQERASPYEQYF. Filled out from reference TRBV7-9 and TRBJ2-7, the complete variable domain reads DTGVSQNPRHKITKRGQNVTFRCDPISEHNRLYWYRQTLGQGPEFLTYFQNEAQLEKSRLLSDRFSAERPKGSFSTLEIQRTEQGDSAMYLCASSQERASPYEQYFGPGTRLTVT.

The gene calls are TRBV28 and TRBJ1-4; a weak D match, TRBD1 (6 bases). Germline V gene sequence: CDR1 MDHEN, CDR2 SYDVKM. Trimming removed 7 bases from V and 4 bases from J, with 10 bases in between. This CDR3 is 13 amino acids long. The CDR3 protein is CASKGHLNEKLFF. The CDR3 DNA reads TGTGCCAGCAAGGGACACCTTAATGAAAAACTGTTTTTT.

There are a few counts of this clone. The V call is TRBV4-1, the J call TRBJ1-4; D gene unclear. Germline V lookup: CDR1 MGHRA, CDR2 YSYEKL. The CDR3 is 14 amino acids. V lost 3 bases and J lost 8, with 13 bases in between. The CDR3 nucleotides read TGCGCCAGCAGCCAGCGCACGGGTTGGGAAAAACTGTTTTTT. Residues: CASSQRTGWEKLFF.

J is TRBJ1-6 and V is TRBV5-8, with D unresolved. Germline-derived CDR1 and CDR2 are SGHTS and YDEGEE. This CDR3 has 16 residues. V lost 6 bases and J lost 5, with 18 bases in between. The CDR3 reads CASTPWPGGHNSPLHF. CDR3 sequence (DNA): TGTGCCAGCACCCCGTGGCCCGGAGGGCATAATTCACCCCTCCACTTT.

V gene TRBV18 combines with J gene TRBJ2-1; 11 bases are shared with TRBD2. V was pared by 6 bases and J by 5 bases, with 6 bases of the junction left unmatched. This CDR3 contains 15 residues. Germline CDR1 is KGHSH and CDR2 is LQKENI. CDR3 protein: CASSPTSGGHNEQFF. The CDR3, as DNA: TGTGCCAGCTCTCCAACTAGCGGGGGCCACAATGAGCAGTTCTTC.

The chain combines TRBV9 with TRBJ1-3; 8 nucleotides line up with TRBD1. Germline-derived CDR1 and CDR2 are SGDLS and YYNGEE. This CDR3 spans 16 amino acids. The V and J ends lost 0 bases and 0 bases, in that order; junction bases with no gene match: 2. The CDR3 reads CASSVAGTGSGNTIYF. CDR3 nucleotide sequence: TGTGCCAGCAGCGTAGCTGGGACAGGCTCTGGAAACACCATATATTTT. The full variable domain, with the rest looked up from reference TRBV9 and TRBJ1-3, is DSGVTQTPKHLITATGQRVTLRCSPRSGDLSVYWYQQSLDQGLQFLIQYYNGEERAKGNILERFSAQQFPDLHSELNLSSLELGDSALYFCASSVAGTGSGNTIYFGEGSWLTVV.

The chain uses TRBV9 and TRBJ2-5, with 11 bases fitting TRBD1. The CDR3 extends over 15 amino acids. CDR1 is SGDLS, CDR2 YYNGEE, per germline. V dropped 0 bases and J dropped 4; count of bases not matched to a gene: 2. The CDR3 nucleotides read TGTGCCAGCAGCGTAGCCGGGACAGGGGGAGAGACCCAGTACTTC. This gives the protein CASSVAGTGGETQYF.